The 21 T cell receptor beta chains in this list originate from one sample, sequenced in a study of T cell clonotyping in hematopoietic cell transplantation. Repertoires were generated with immunoSEQ multiplex PCR, while TCRdb's copy carries only in-frame clones and drops some. This table holds 35,000 to 45,000 clones, roughly 94% found once. Regarding time point: recipient sample about 28 days before transplant, after cytoreduction. Sequenced here: peripheral blood mononuclear cells, sampled before stem cell transplant. Every receptor here comes from a man in his forties with chronic myeloid leukemia. Some clones in this sample may be carry-over from other donors' samples.

The chain uses TRBV9 and TRBJ2-7, with D possibly TRBD2 on 6 matching bases. CDR1 and CDR2 from the germline V gene are SGDLS and YYNGEE. Trimming left V 3 bases short and J 0 bases short, with 13 bases between. This CDR3 has 15 amino acids. This CDR3 is CASSAGGFSSYEQYF. The CDR3 coding sequence is TGTGCCAGCAGCGCTGGAGGGTTTAGCTCCTACGAGCAGTACTTC. Combining the CDR3 with reference TRBV9 and TRBJ2-7 gives the whole variable domain DSGVTQTPKHLITATGQRVTLRCSPRSGDLSVYWYQQSLDQGLQFLIQYYNGEERAKGNILERFSAQQFPDLHSELNLSSLELGDSALYFCASSAGGFSSYEQYFGPGTRLTVT.

The chain links TRBV4-3 to TRBJ2-2; D not resolved. V shed 0 bases and J shed 7 bases, with 9 bases lying between them. Germline V CDR1 and CDR2: LGHNA, YSLEER. This CDR3 has 14 amino acids. Here the CDR3 reads CASSQENLGGELFF. The CDR3 bases are TGCGCCAGCAGCCAAGAAAATCTGGGCGGGGAGCTGTTTTTT.

The chain joins TRBV10-3 to TRBJ1-5, with D perhaps TRBD1 (5 bases). The ends were cut back, 7 bases at V and 5 bases at J, with 12 bases in the middle. This CDR3 has 13 amino acids. Germline lookup yields CDR1 ENHRY and CDR2 SYGVKD. CDR3 bases: TGTGCCATCACCGACAGTTCCGATCAGCCCCAGCATTTT. Translated, it gives CAITDSSDQPQHF.

This sequence joins TRBV6-6 and TRBJ1-6; no definite D call. The CDR3 is made up of 13 amino acids. The V end lost 4 bases, the J end lost 4 bases, and 5 bases lay between the germline ends. The germline gives CDR1 MNHNY, CDR2 SVGAGI (reference sequence). In DNA, the CDR3 is TGTGCCAGCAGTTGGGATTATAATTCACCCCTCCACTTT. Its translation: CASSWDYNSPLHF.

The rearrangement uses TRBV7-2 and TRBJ1-6; D is perhaps TRBD1 (6 bases). V was clipped by 5 bases and J by 9 bases, with 20 bases between them. Germline-derived CDR1 and CDR2 are SGHTA and FQGNSA. The CDR3 is made up of 16 amino acids. CDR3 region: CASSIRGMGGGSPLHF. The CDR3 nucleotides read TGTGCCAGCAGCATCAGGGGAATGGGCGGGGGTTCACCCCTCCACTTT. The full variable domain, rest sourced from reference TRBV7-2 and TRBJ1-6, is GAGVSQSPSNKVTEKGKDVELRCDPISGHTALYWYRQSLGQGLEFLIYFQGNSAPDKSGLPSDRFSAERTGGSVSTLTIQRTQQEDSAVYLCASSIRGMGGGSPLHFGNGTRLTVT.

The chain links TRBV10-3 to TRBJ2-3; D gene ambiguous. The ends were cut back, 0 bases at V and 0 bases at J, with 10 bases in the middle. This CDR3 has 16 amino acids. Germline V gene data show CDR1 as ENHRY and CDR2 as SYGVKD. Written as DNA, the CDR3 is TGTGCCATCAGTGAGTCTAGGACCTCTAGCACAGATACGCAGTATTTT. Translating gives CAISESRTSSTDTQYF.

The gene calls are TRBV11-1 and TRBJ2-5; D gene uncertain. Germline CDR1 and CDR2: SGHAT and FQDESV (reference sequence). This CDR3 spans 14 amino acids. The ends were cut back, 5 bases at V and 3 bases at J, with 13 bases in the middle. The CDR3 DNA is TGTGCCAGCAGCCCTACTGCTCGTAAAGAGACCCAGTACTTC. It translates to CASSPTARKETQYF.

The chain employs TRBV9 and TRBJ2-2; no clear D gene. The V and J ends lost 0 bases and 1 base respectively, with 10 bases between them. Germline lookup yields CDR1 SGDLS and CDR2 YYNGEE. This CDR3 has 16 amino acids. DNA of the CDR3: TGTGCCAGCAGCGTAGGCACCCCGGGGAACACCGGGGAGCTGTTTTTT. Protein: CASSVGTPGNTGELFF. Variable domain in full (rest from reference TRBV9 and TRBJ2-2): DSGVTQTPKHLITATGQRVTLRCSPRSGDLSVYWYQQSLDQGLQFLIQYYNGEERAKGNILERFSAQQFPDLHSELNLSSLELGDSALYFCASSVGTPGNTGELFFGEGSRLTVL.

The V and J genes are TRBV12-5 and TRBJ1-1, with D perhaps matching TRBD1 (6 bases). The CDR3 sequence is 15 residues long. CDR1 is LGHNT and CDR2 is FRNRAP in the germline V gene. V lost 5 bases and J 0 bases, leaving 13 bases between the germline ends. CDR3: CASGPGGGVNTEAFF. CDR3 bases: TGTGCTAGTGGTCCCGGAGGGGGTGTGAACACTGAAGCTTTCTTT.

This clone was seen once. V and J are TRBV5-1 and TRBJ2-2; D is possibly TRBD1 or TRBD2 (6 bases each). The CDR3 is 14 amino acids. CDR1 and CDR2 (germline): SGHRS, YFSETQ. V lost 0 bases and J lost 7, with 10 bases in between. Written as DNA, the CDR3 is TGCGCCAGCAGCTTGGACAGGGAGGACGGGGAGCTGTTTTTT. Translated, it gives CASSLDREDGELFF. Drawing the rest from reference TRBV5-1 and TRBJ2-2, the complete variable domain is KAGVTQTPRYLIKTRGQQVTLSCSPISGHRSVSWYQQTPGQGLQFLFEYFSETQRNKGNFPGRFSGRQFSNSRSEMNVSTLELGDSALYLCASSLDREDGELFFGEGSRLTVL.

The genes are TRBV5-1 and TRBJ2-2, with D possibly called TRBD1 or TRBD2 (6 bases each). Germline V gene lookup returns CDR1 SGHRS and CDR2 YFSETQ. There are 15 residues in the CDR3. Trimming stripped 2 bases from V and 2 bases from J, with 10 bases between. CDR3 DNA sequence: TGCGCCAGCAGCTTCGGGGGCCCTAACACCGGGGAGCTGTTTTTT. Residues: CASSFGGPNTGELFF.

This chain joins TRBV7-2 and TRBJ1-1; D gene ambiguous. Germline CDR1 SGHTA, CDR2 FQGNSA. Deletions cut 2 bases from V and 5 bases from J, with 9 bases between. CDR3 size: 13 residues. CDR3: CASSLTEETEAFF. The CDR3 region has the DNA TGTGCCAGCAGCTTAACTGAGGAAACTGAAGCTTTCTTT.

The J gene is TRBJ1-1, the V gene TRBV7-8; D unclear. Per the germline V gene, CDR1 is SGHVS and CDR2 is FQNEAQ. Trimming pared 5 bases from V and 0 bases from J, leaving 4 bases between. This CDR3 has 12 amino acids. The CDR3 here is CASSLVNTEAFF. The DNA for the CDR3 is TGTGCCAGCAGCCTGGTGAACACTGAAGCTTTCTTT.

The rearrangement joins TRBV4-3 to TRBJ1-2; D remains unclear. This CDR3 comprises 15 residues. The germline V and J ends were trimmed by 1 base and 5 bases, with 14 bases remaining between them. CDR1 is LGHNA, CDR2 YSLEER, per germline. DNA of the CDR3: TGCGCCAGCAGCCAAGGAAGAGGAGTAGGGTATGGCTACACCTTC. Its protein product is CASSQGRGVGYGYTF.

The J gene is TRBJ1-1, the V gene TRBV10-3; D perhaps matches TRBD1 (5 bases). With 6 bases removed from V and 1 base from J, the gap between germline ends came to 21 bases. The V gene's germline CDR1 is ENHRY and CDR2 SYGVKD. The CDR3 runs 17 residues. As DNA, the CDR3 is TGTGCCATCAGGCAGCGGGAGGGGAGTAATGGGAACACTGAAGCTTTCTTT. As protein: CAIRQREGSNGNTEAFF.

This rearrangement joins TRBV11-3 to TRBJ2-5, with 8 bases aligning to TRBD2. Germline CDR1 and CDR2: SGHNT and YENEEA. V trimming: 3 bases; J trimming: 1 base; junction bases outside the gene matches: 4. There are 15 residues in the CDR3. The DNA of the CDR3 is TGTGCCAGCAGCTTGGGCGGGGGGTCCCAAGAGACCCAGTACTTC. This gives the protein CASSLGGGSQETQYF.

The CDR3 coding sequence is TGCGCCAGCAGCAGCGCGGGGCAGGATACAGATACGCAGTATTTT. Translating gives CASSSAGQDTDTQYF. The chain uses TRBV5-1 and TRBJ2-3; D perhaps matches TRBD2 (6 bases). This CDR3 region has 15 residues. Germline V lookup: CDR1 SGHRS, CDR2 YFSETQ. The V and J ends lost 4 bases and 3 bases respectively, with 15 bases between them.

The rearrangement links TRBV28 to TRBJ2-7; 7 nucleotides align to TRBD1. The V segment lost 5 bases and the J segment 1 base; nucleotides outside the gene matches: 14. Germline CDR1 and CDR2: MDHEN and SYDVKM. The CDR3 runs to 17 residues. Written as DNA, the CDR3 is TGTGCCAGCAGTCCCAGGGGGAATAGCGCACCTTCCTACGAGCAGTACTTC. This codes for CASSPRGNSAPSYEQYF. The full variable domain, in which reference TRBV28 and TRBJ2-7 provide the parts outside the CDR3, is DVKVTQSSRYLVKRTGEKVFLECVQDMDHENMFWYRQDPGLGLRLIYFSYDVKMKEKGDIPEGYSVSREKKERFSLILESASTNQTSMYLCASSPRGNSAPSYEQYFGPGTRLTVT.

The rearrangement joins TRBV2 to TRBJ1-6; the D is unclear. The CDR3 is made up of 14 amino acids. V gave up 7 bases and J gave up 0 bases, with 7 bases separating them. Germline V gives CDR1 SNHLY, CDR2 FYNNEI. In DNA, the CDR3 is TGTGCCAGCAACGACCGCTCCTATAATTCACCCCTCCACTTT. Translating gives CASNDRSYNSPLHF.

The chain joins TRBV14 to TRBJ1-1; D is uncertain. The V gene lost 4 bases and the J gene lost 5 bases, with 14 bases spanning the gap. The CDR3 length is 14 residues. Germline-derived CDR1 and CDR2 are SGHDN and FVKESK. Written as DNA, the CDR3 is TGTGCCAGCAGCCTCACGGGGTCAGGTACTGAAGCTTTCTTT. It is translated as CASSLTGSGTEAFF.

CDR3 loop: CASSYRGGGTDTQYF. The CDR3 nucleotides are TGTGCCAGCAGTTACCGGGGGGGAGGCACAGATACGCAGTATTTT. The rearrangement uses TRBV6-5 and TRBJ2-3, with TRBD2 matching 8 bases. V lost 2 bases to trimming and J lost 1 base; unmatched junction nucleotides: 2. This CDR3 has 15 residues. CDR1 is MNHEY and CDR2 is SVGAGI in the germline V gene.